The 28 T cell receptor beta chains listed next were all sequenced from one sample in a study of blood T cell repertoires in COVID-19. Sequencing used immunoSEQ multiplex PCR; TCRdb keeps in-frame clones, though not all of them. The table records under 500,000 clones, around 89% of them present only once. The sequenced sample consisted of peripheral blood. These receptors all come from a woman in her twenties or thirties with acute or convalescent COVID-19.

J is TRBJ1-2 and V is TRBV24-1, with D unclear. Germline assignment: CDR1 KGHDR and CDR2 SFDVKD. V dropped 2 bases and J dropped 1 base, with 10 bases sitting between them. This CDR3 contains 15 residues. In nucleotides, the CDR3 is TGTGCCACCAGTGATTGGACGGGAGATAACTATGGCTACACCTTC. This codes for CATSDWTGDNYGYTF.

V usage is TRBV4-1 and J usage is TRBJ2-7; 10 positions match TRBD1. Germline V CDR1 and CDR2: MGHRA, YSYEKL. The length of the CDR3 is 15 residues. V lost 4 bases and J lost 5; bases outside the gene matches: 8. Here the CDR3 reads CASSRDRGVNHEQYF. The CDR3 DNA reads TGCGCCAGCAGCCGGGACAGGGGAGTGAATCACGAGCAGTACTTC.

The count of this clone is one. The chain combines TRBV11-2 with TRBJ2-6, with TRBD1 matching over 8 bases. CDR3 size: 15 residues. Trimming removed 5 bases from V and 2 bases from J; junction bases left unmatched: 2. CDR1 and CDR2 (germline): SGHAT, FQNNGV. The CDR3 here is CASSLTGAGANVLTF. The CDR3 nucleotides read TGTGCCAGCAGCCTGACAGGGGCTGGGGCCAACGTCCTGACTTTC. The full variable domain, in which reference TRBV11-2 and TRBJ2-6 provide the parts outside the CDR3, is EAGVAQSPRYKIIEKRQSVAFWCNPISGHATLYWYQQILGQGPKLLIQFQNNGVVDDSQLPKDRFSAERLKGVDSTLKIQPAKLEDSAVYLCASSLTGAGANVLTFGAGSRLTVL.

The J gene is TRBJ2-1, the V gene TRBV7-9; tentatively, D is TRBD2 (5 bases). V was shortened by 4 bases and J by 8 bases, with 18 bases between the two germline ends. In germline, CDR1 is SEHNR, CDR2 FQNEAQ (reference sequence). The CDR3 loop spans 15 amino acids. Written as DNA, the CDR3 is TGTGCCAGCAGCTACCCTAGCATGTTGTCGGATGAGCAGTTCTTC. Translated, it gives CASSYPSMLSDEQFF.

This clone was picked up a small number of times. This chain uses TRBV5-1 with TRBJ1-6; no clear D. Trimming shortened V by 1 base and J by 3 bases, and 8 bases separated the two germline ends. Germline lookup yields CDR1 SGHRS and CDR2 YFSETQ. This CDR3 comprises 15 residues. The CDR3 region is CASSLLAGYNSPLHF. CDR3 coding DNA: TGCGCCAGCAGCTTGCTTGCAGGCTATAATTCACCCCTCCACTTT.

The rearrangement links TRBV11-2 to TRBJ1-2; D ambiguous. V lost 3 bases to trimming and J lost 4 bases, with 15 bases between them. This CDR3 has 15 residues. Per germline, CDR1 SGHAT and CDR2 FQNNGV. The CDR3 region is CASSLGRLKTYGYTF. DNA of the CDR3: TGTGCCAGCAGCTTGGGCCGCTTGAAAACCTATGGCTACACCTTC. Supplemented by reference TRBV11-2 and TRBJ1-2, the full variable domain reads EAGVAQSPRYKIIEKRQSVAFWCNPISGHATLYWYQQILGQGPKLLIQFQNNGVVDDSQLPKDRFSAERLKGVDSTLKIQPAKLEDSAVYLCASSLGRLKTYGYTFGSGTRLTVV.

This clone was counted only a few times. This chain connects TRBV28 to TRBJ1-2, with D unclear. The CDR3 has 12 residues. Trimming left V 11 bases short and J 4 bases short, with 14 bases between. Looked up from germline, CDR1 is MDHEN and CDR2 is SYDVKM. This chain's CDR3 is CAARREFYGYTF. The CDR3 DNA reads as TGTGCCGCCCGACGGGAATTCTATGGCTACACCTTC.

This chain links TRBV19 with TRBJ2-5; D remains ambiguous. The V gene lost 7 bases and the J gene lost 6 bases, with 18 bases spanning the gap. This CDR3 has 14 residues. Looked up from germline, CDR1 is LNHDA and CDR2 is SQIVND (reference sequence). CDR3 nucleotides: TGTGCCAGTAAGGCTGAACTACTTTCGAAGACCCAGTACTTC. It translates to CASKAELLSKTQYF.

This sequence joins TRBV7-8 and TRBJ2-7, with 10 bases aligning to TRBD1. This CDR3 has 15 amino acids. Germline trimming cut 4 bases from V and 5 bases from J; bases unmatched to any gene: 8. Germline-derived CDR1 and CDR2 are SGHVS and FQNEAQ. CDR3 sequence reads: CASSSRTGGLDEQYF. CDR3 sequence (DNA): TGTGCCAGCAGCTCTAGGACAGGGGGGTTAGACGAGCAGTACTTC.

The chain employs TRBV19 and TRBJ2-7; D may be TRBD2 (6 bases). CDR1 is LNHDA, CDR2 SQIVND, per germline (reference sequence). V lost 5 bases and J lost 3, with 14 bases in between. The CDR3 has 14 residues. The CDR3 spells CASSVRDSRYEQYF. The CDR3 DNA is TGTGCCAGTAGTGTTCGGGACTCTCGCTACGAGCAGTACTTC.

The chain joins TRBV7-3 to TRBJ2-3; TRBD2 agrees at 8 bases. Germline CDR1 and CDR2: SGHTA and FQGTGA. V lost 4 bases to trimming and J lost 4 bases; unmatched junction nucleotides: 10. The CDR3 is 16 amino acids. For the CDR3, the DNA is TGTGCCAGCAGCTCACACGGGGGTAGCGGGGCAGATACGCAGTATTTT. This encodes CASSSHGGSGADTQYF.

This clone was recorded once. This rearrangement joins TRBV7-9 to TRBJ1-4, with TRBD1 as a possible D gene (6 bases). Germline V gene sequence: CDR1 SEHNR, CDR2 FQNEAQ (reference sequence). The CDR3 is made up of 14 amino acids. Trimming shortened V by 4 bases and J by 5 bases, and 11 bases separated the two germline ends. The CDR3: CASSYGTRNEKLFF. The DNA of the CDR3 is TGTGCCAGCAGCTACGGGACAAGGAATGAAAAACTGTTTTTT.

This clone was found a few times. The chain carries TRBV24-1 and TRBJ1-5; D is undetermined. V gave up 9 bases and J gave up 4 bases, with 9 bases separating them. Germline CDR1 reads KGHDR; CDR2 reads SFDVKD. The CDR3 has 12 residues. The CDR3 region has the DNA TGTGCCACCGGAGACGGGAATCAGCCCCAGCATTTT. Encoded protein: CATGDGNQPQHF.

This chain uses TRBV10-2 with TRBJ2-3; D gene uncertain. The germline CDR1 and CDR2 sequences are WSHSY and SAAADI. V was clipped by 8 bases and J by 1 base, with 13 bases between them. The CDR3 covers 14 residues. Written as DNA, the CDR3 is TGCGCCAGCGCAGACATCCGTCGCACAGATACGCAGTATTTT. Its translation: CASADIRRTDTQYF.

This chain connects TRBV5-1 to TRBJ2-1, with TRBD1 identical over 9 bases. The V gene's germline CDR1 is SGHRS and CDR2 YFSETQ. The CDR3 consists of 14 residues. Losses at the gene ends were 6 bases for V and 5 bases for J; bases not matched to a gene: 6. CDR3 DNA: TGCGCCAGCAAAATGACAGGGGGGAACAATGAGCAGTTCTTC. It translates to CASKMTGGNNEQFF.

The rearrangement joins TRBV27 to TRBJ2-7; 9 bases are a match to TRBD1. The trim removed 5 bases at V and 3 bases at J, leaving 8 bases unmatched. The CDR3 spans 15 residues. Germline assignment: CDR1 MNHEY and CDR2 SMNVEV (reference sequence). The CDR3 reads CASSTSGTGFYEQYF. The CDR3 DNA is TGTGCCAGCAGTACCTCTGGGACAGGGTTCTACGAGCAGTACTTC.

The chain uses TRBV29-1 and TRBJ1-1, with D tentatively TRBD1 (5 bases). V lost 3 bases and J lost 3, with 5 bases in between. This CDR3 comprises 11 residues. The germline gives CDR1 SQVTM, CDR2 ANQGSEA. The CDR3 nucleotides read TGCAGCGTTGACAGGGACACTGAAGCTTTCTTT. Protein: CSVDRDTEAFF.

The rearrangement joins TRBV5-4 to TRBJ2-5; possibly TRBD2 for D (6 bases). With 0 bases removed from V and 4 bases from J, the gap between germline ends came to 10 bases. Germline CDR1 SGHNT, CDR2 YYREEE (reference sequence). The CDR3 sequence is 14 residues long. The CDR3 DNA reads TGTGCCAGCAGCTTGGTACTAGCCCCAGAGACCCAGTACTTC. This codes for CASSLVLAPETQYF.

The CDR3 protein is CASRLGTSGNYNEQFF. As DNA, the CDR3 is TGTGCCAGCAGGTTAGGGACTAGCGGAAACTACAATGAGCAGTTCTTC. The rearrangement links TRBV5-8 to TRBJ2-1; 11 bases agree with TRBD2. The V gene end was trimmed by 5 bases and the J gene end by 3 bases; junction bases not matched to a gene: 7. The CDR3 sequence is 16 residues long. The germline V gene encodes CDR1 SGHTS and CDR2 YDEGEE. Full variable domain (remainder filled in from reference TRBV5-8 and TRBJ2-1): EAGVTQSPTHLIKTRGQQATLRCSPISGHTSVYWYQQALGLGLQFLLWYDEGEERNRGNFPPRFSGRQFPNYSSELNVNALELEDSALYLCASRLGTSGNYNEQFFGPGTRLTVL.

This clone was counted between two and nine times. The rearrangement uses TRBV28 and TRBJ1-2, with a possible D match to TRBD1 (5 bases). The CDR3 has 15 residues. Trimming pared 5 bases from V and 4 bases from J, leaving 17 bases between. Germline CDR1 is MDHEN and CDR2 is SYDVKM. The CDR3, as DNA: TGTGCCAGCAGTCCAGGGTGGGGGGAACGCTATGGCTACACCTTC. It yields the protein CASSPGWGERYGYTF.

This clone was recorded once. The chain combines TRBV30 with TRBJ1-1; TRBD1 matches at 9 bases. The V segment lost 2 bases and the J segment 7 bases; nucleotides outside the gene matches: 11. CDR1 and CDR2 from the germline V gene are GTSNPN and SVGIG (reference sequence). The CDR3 contains 15 residues. Here the CDR3 reads CAWSYLNRGRDEAFF. The CDR3 DNA is TGTGCCTGGAGTTATCTCAACAGGGGGCGAGATGAAGCTTTCTTT.

The V call is TRBV24-1, the J call TRBJ1-1, with TRBD1 matching 7 bases. CDR1 and CDR2 from the germline V gene are KGHDR and SFDVKD. The CDR3 has 15 amino acids. V trimming: 3 bases; J trimming: 4 bases; junction bases outside the gene matches: 7. The CDR3 spells CATSDPRQGGTEAFF. The CDR3, as DNA: TGTGCCACCAGTGATCCCCGACAGGGTGGCACTGAAGCTTTCTTT.

V and J are TRBV2 and TRBJ2-1, with D possibly TRBD2 on 6 matching bases. Germline CDR1 and CDR2: SNHLY and FYNNEI. The ends were cut back, 5 bases at V and 7 bases at J, with 18 bases in the middle. There are 15 residues in the CDR3. CDR3 region: CASSPGETGLNEQFF. In DNA form, the CDR3 reads TGTGCCAGCAGTCCGGGGGAAACAGGCCTAAATGAGCAGTTCTTC.

The rearrangement links TRBV30 to TRBJ2-1; a possible D gene is TRBD1 (6 bases). Trimming stripped 3 bases from V and 8 bases from J, with 14 bases between. The CDR3 contains 13 residues. From germline, CDR1 is GTSNPN and CDR2 SVGIG (reference sequence). CDR3 amino acids: CAWRGVWGHEQFF. In DNA form, the CDR3 reads TGTGCCTGGAGAGGGGTTTGGGGGCATGAGCAGTTCTTC. The complete variable domain, with remaining parts taken from reference TRBV30 and TRBJ2-1, reads SQTIHQWPATLVQPVGSPLSLECTVEGTSNPNLYWYRQAAGRGLQLLFYSVGIGQISSEVPQNLSASRPQDRQFILSSKKLLLSDSGFYLCAWRGVWGHEQFFGPGTRLTVL.

The V call is TRBV28, the J call TRBJ2-2; perhaps TRBD2 as D (5 bases). The CDR3 has 17 residues. Germline CDR1 MDHEN, CDR2 SYDVKM. The V end lost 4 bases, the J end lost 0 bases, and 15 bases lay between the germline ends. CDR3: CASSYSRRGTNTGELFF. Written as DNA, the CDR3 is TGTGCCAGCAGTTACAGCAGGAGAGGGACGAACACCGGGGAGCTGTTTTTT.

The rearrangement links TRBV5-1 to TRBJ2-2, with D maybe TRBD1 (5 bases). This CDR3 comprises 15 residues. The V gene lost 2 bases and the J gene lost 2 bases, with 10 bases spanning the gap. Germline loops: CDR1 SGHRS, CDR2 YFSETQ. CDR3 residues: CASSFSQGNTGELFF. DNA for the CDR3: TGCGCCAGCAGCTTTAGCCAGGGAAACACCGGGGAGCTGTTTTTT. The entire variable domain, with the rest obtained from reference TRBV5-1 and TRBJ2-2, is as follows: KAGVTQTPRYLIKTRGQQVTLSCSPISGHRSVSWYQQTPGQGLQFLFEYFSETQRNKGNFPGRFSGRQFSNSRSEMNVSTLELGDSALYLCASSFSQGNTGELFFGEGSRLTVL.

This clone has more than one count but fewer than ten. The chain carries TRBV6-6 and TRBJ1-5; no clear D. The CDR3 length is 12 residues. Trimming left V 5 bases short and J 4 bases short, with 6 bases between. In germline, CDR1 is MNHNY, CDR2 SVGAGI (reference sequence). The CDR3 DNA is TGTGCCAGCAGTCTCGCGAATCAGCCCCAGCATTTT. Its protein product is CASSLANQPQHF.

This clone was observed a single time. The gene calls are TRBV19 and TRBJ1-1; 12 positions agree with TRBD1. CDR1 is LNHDA and CDR2 is SQIVND in the germline V gene (reference sequence). This CDR3 has 19 amino acids. V gave up 2 bases and J gave up 1 base; unmatched junction bases: 11. The CDR3 protein is CASSILPGQGARKNTEAFF. In nucleotides, the CDR3 is TGTGCCAGTAGTATACTCCCGGGACAGGGGGCGAGAAAGAACACTGAAGCTTTCTTT.